Described below is a single T cell receptor (beta chain) sequence and its context. No cognate antigen has been identified for it. Per-base qualities were not stored, and no clone one base away is much larger. These data come from a study of T cell responses to AZD1222 COVID-19 vaccine (dated by TCRdb to 2020 to 2023). Context from the whole study: A total of 230 to 250 trial participants underwent TCR sequencing, of whom roughly 210 had received two doses of AZD1222 and 26 had received two doses of the MenACWY control vaccine. Enrollment into the trials was organized by age into subgroups of 18-55, 56-69 and 70-plus years, and those subgroups contained 148, 28 and 57 TCR-sequenced participants, respectively.

Summary of the overall study and its limitations: The vaccine-associated CD4 TCRs covered the entire spike protein, and the dominant responses fell in regions 160-218 and 743-854. Participants were mostly white British and included more females than males, and it was suggested by the authors that clonal diversity may have been underestimated. Only a handful of AZD1222 recipients were SARS-CoV-2 seropositive at baseline, limiting conclusions about previously exposed vaccinees. No day 14 peak-response samples were available, so repertoires were characterized only after the peak T cell response. The 56-69-year group was small, and its depth increase did not reach significance, likely because of low power. A significant rise in spike-specific TCR breadth and depth was observed after two AZD1222 doses relative to day 0 and relative to MenACWY recipients. Epitopes outside the regions mutated in the B.1.351 and B.1.1.7 variants were reportedly recognized by nearly half of the unique spike-specific TCRs.

In light of the paper, this sample's time point label describes: about 28 days (+/-7) after the second vaccine dose. Because spike-specific TCR depth and breadth did not differ between the two schedules, AZD1222 recipients who got a second dose at roughly 4 weeks were pooled with those who got a second dose at roughly 12 weeks. Vaccinee samples came from UK trials COV001 and COV002, including a single-blind randomized controlled phase 2/3 trial of AZD1222 (ChAdOx1 nCoV-19) in healthy adults. For TCRbeta chain sequencing, PBMC samples from trial participants were taken at day 0 and at day 28 after the second dose. The CDR3 regions of human TCRbeta chains were subjected to immunosequencing. As for the authors' bioinformatics: Repertoire TCRs were checked for matches against a reference library of SARS-CoV-2-specific TCRs that had been generated using the MIRA antigen-specificity platform. Breadth was defined as the fraction of unique TCRs that were SARS-CoV-2-associated. Depth was defined as the fraction of total T cells that were SARS-CoV-2-associated. Using the MIRA data, each spike-specific TCR was assigned both to the spike region to which the TCR was reactive and to a CD4 or CD8 class. Log10-transformed breadth and depth values were compared by one-way ANOVA with Sidak's multiple comparisons tests. TCRdb's version of the immuneACCESS table is confined to in-frame rearrangements and falls short of the full clone set. An unresolved V gene accounts for under half of the shortfall where checked; the remainder is of unknown origin. V, J and clone size derive from that table, while D and trimming were established from the DNA sequence. The sample table shows about 140,000 clones, and 88% are seen once. About 3% of the sample comes from the top ten.

Germline trimming amounts to 6 bases on V and 9 bases on J, with 8 as the count of junction bases outside the gene matches. Measured from the cysteine to the phenylalanine, the CDR3 is 13 residues long. Just CDR3 DNA is preserved here, 39 bases in frame from base 1. CDR1 and CDR2 are read off the germline V gene (reference sequence) as LNHDA and SQIVND. The sequence joins TRBV19 to TRBJ2-1; 7 middle bases align to TRBD2. This TCR came from an adult who received the AZD1222 COVID-19 vaccine. The source was peripheral blood, collected 28 days after the second AZD1222 dose. The nucleotide sequence is given as TGTGCCAGTAGGGCCGGGGGGAAGACTGAGCAGTTCTTC. The translation is CASRAGGKTEQFF.